The 12 T cell receptor beta chains listed next were all sequenced from one sample in a study of tumor and adjacent non-tumor tissue in lung cancer. The library came from three nested PCR rounds adapted from ARM-PCR protocols. Via MiXCR, TCRdb re-called the multiplex PCR reads, giving one row per CDR3 protein. This sample has about 81,000 distinct CDR3 sequences, with over 60% found just once. The template was RNA from unsorted bulk tissue. Sequencing was done on a sample of lung tumor tissue. These receptors came from a woman in her 40s with non-small cell lung cancer.

This chain uses TRBV29-1 with TRBJ1-5; possible D gene TRBD1, 5 bases. In germline, CDR1 is SQVTM, CDR2 ANQGSEA. This CDR3 is 12 amino acids long. DNA for the CDR3: TGCAGTGTTACCAGCCGCGGGGGGCCCCAGCATTTT. Amino acid sequence: CSVTSRGGPQHF.

The V call is TRBV11-2, the J call TRBJ2-7; a weak D match, TRBD1 (6 bases). There are 14 residues in the CDR3. V was clipped by 1 base and J by 4 bases, with 11 bases between them. CDR1 SGHAT and CDR2 FQNNGV come from the germline V gene. The CDR3 is CASSLGQVAYEQYF. The CDR3, as DNA: TGTGCCAGCAGCTTAGGACAGGTGGCGTACGAGCAGTACTTC.

Turning to this clonotype: One end of the junction is discordant with germline, which a read error may explain. V and J are TRBV2 and TRBJ1-4; D gene unclear. The CDR3 is 14 residues long. From germline, CDR1 is SNHLY and CDR2 FYNNEI. CDR3 nucleotides: TGTGCCAGCAGTGGTCCGGGTGCTAATGAAAAACTGCTTTTT. Its protein is CASSGPGANEKLLF.

As to this clonotype: A read error may be the cause here, since a much bigger clone is one base away. The gene calls are TRBV12-3 or TRBV12-4 and TRBJ2-1; 11 bases map to TRBD1. The CDR3 runs 15 residues. Unmatched junction bases numbered 11, after V lost 7 bases and J lost 9 bases. CDR3 region: CASNPGQGGMGEQFF. CDR3 in DNA: TGTGCCAGCAACCCGGGACAGGGGGGAATGGGTGAGCAGTTCTTC.

This clonotype showed up just a few times. CDR3 sequence reads: CASSSTEFNSPLHF. In DNA form, the CDR3 reads TGTGCCAGCAGTTCGACAGAATTCAATTCACCCCTCCACTTT. This sequence joins TRBV28 and TRBJ1-6; possible D gene TRBD1, 5 bases. There are 14 residues in the CDR3. Germline assignment: CDR1 MDHEN and CDR2 SYDVKM. V dropped 4 bases and J dropped 7 bases, with 11 bases sitting between them.

As concerns this clonotype: One junction end disagrees with the germline gene, perhaps due to a read error. The chain is built from TRBV6-5 and TRBJ1-6, with 11 bases that match TRBD1. The CDR3 runs to 18 residues. Germline V gene data show CDR1 as MNHEY and CDR2 as SVGAGI. Here the CDR3 DNA reads TGTGCCAGCAGTTACGTGATCCCGGGACAGGGGGTTAATTCAGCCCTCCACTTT. Translated: CASSYVIPGQGVNSALHF.

As concerns this clonotype: Since no conserved phenylalanine or tryptophan closes the CDR3, a read error is the likely cause. No DNA is shown, since the ends of the CDR3 on it are uncertain; the CDR3 is the one TCRdb lists. The V call is TRBV1, the J call TRBJ1-5. TRBV1 is tagged as a pseudogene. The CDR3 adds up to 15 amino acids, both ends counted. CDR3 sequence: CTSSERVTDNQPQHC.

The sample holds one count of this clonotype. This chain uses TRBV6-6 with TRBJ1-1; D ambiguous. Germline V CDR1 and CDR2: MNHNY, SVGAGI (reference sequence). V gave up 7 bases and J gave up 6 bases, with 18 bases separating them. CDR3 length: 14 residues. The CDR3 reads CASNPDGWPSEAFF. The CDR3, as DNA: TGTGCCAGCAATCCCGACGGGTGGCCTTCTGAAGCTTTCTTT.

This clonotype was seen a single time. This chain joins TRBV6-6 and TRBJ2-1; 10 positions match TRBD2. Germline V gives CDR1 MNHNY, CDR2 SVGAGI (reference sequence). J gave up 4 bases and V 10 bases, and 10 bases lay outside the gene matches. This CDR3 is 15 amino acids long. CDR3 loop: CANTGRTSGYNEQFF. The CDR3, as DNA: TGTGCCAACACAGGGAGGACTAGCGGTTACAATGAGCAGTTCTTC.

In the case of this clonotype: A much larger clone is a single base away; this may be a read error. The genes are TRBV20-1 and TRBJ2-7; D gene uncertain. This CDR3 is 13 amino acids long. CDR1 and CDR2 from the germline V gene are DFQATT and SNEGSKA (reference sequence). V lost 1 base and J 5 bases, leaving 12 bases between the germline ends. The CDR3 loop reads CSARVSSLNEQYF. The CDR3, as DNA: TGCAGTGCTAGAGTCTCTAGTTTAAACGAGCAGTACTTC.

Regarding this clonotype: A much larger clone differs by one base, so this may be a read error. The chain combines TRBV7-9 with TRBJ2-3; 7 bases are shared with TRBD1. Germline V gives CDR1 SEHNR, CDR2 FQNEAQ (reference sequence). This CDR3 has 16 residues. The CDR3 here is CASSSNRGASTGTQYF. As DNA, the CDR3 is TGTGCCAGCAGCTCGAACAGGGGAGCTAGCACAGGTACGCAGTATTTT. The complete variable domain, with remaining parts taken from reference TRBV7-9 and TRBJ2-3, reads DTGVSQNPRHKITKRGQNVTFRCDPISEHNRLYWYRQTLGQGPEFLTYFQNEAQLEKSRLLSDRFSAERPKGSFSTLEIQRTEQGDSAMYLCASSSNRGASTGTQYFGPGTRLTVL.

This clonotype is labeled medium-sized. The rearrangement uses TRBV11-2 and TRBJ2-1; 8 nucleotides align to TRBD2. The J segment lost 4 bases and the V segment lost 3 bases, leaving 5 bases of the junction unmatched. Germline values: CDR1 SGHAT, CDR2 FQNNGV. The CDR3 extends over 15 amino acids. The CDR3: CASSFSASGYNEQFF. CDR3 coding DNA: TGTGCCAGCAGCTTTTCGGCTAGCGGGTACAATGAGCAGTTCTTC.